A selection of T cell receptor beta chains follows, all from one sample in a study of T-cell memory formation after mild COVID-19. TCRdb re-called the 5' RACE reads through MiXCR, storing one row per CDR3 protein. The repertoire consists of 450,000 to 650,000 distinct CDR3 sequences, with approximately 19% occurring once and the leading ten covering more than 10%. The specimen sequenced was PBMCs or a T cell subset sorted from them (not recorded which). These receptors were obtained from an adult woman who had mild COVID-19 (a few samples of this study predate the infection). Cell type and time point are not known. Each CDR3 is given with its conserved first and last residue. Each record gives: D gene, V gene, clone size, J gene, CDR3 DNA, CDR3 protein. A D gene is named only where the DNA matches it firmly. Clone size, where shown, is once, few, many, or a class for clones that have expanded.

d_gene: TRBD1; v_gene: TRBV7-2; abundance: few; j_gene: TRBJ2-5; CDR3nt: TGTGCCAGCAGCTCCCACGGGACAGGGCTAGTCGAGACCCAGTACTTC; CDR3aa: CASSSHGTGLVETQYF
d_gene: TRBD1; v_gene: TRBV4-1; abundance: .; j_gene: TRBJ1-5; CDR3nt: TGCGCCAGCAGCGCGAGCATTAACAGGGGGCTGGGCAATCAGCCCCAGCATTTT; CDR3aa: CASSASINRGLGNQPQHF
d_gene: .; v_gene: TRBV9; abundance: .; j_gene: TRBJ2-2; CDR3nt: TGTGCCAGCAGCCCCACAGAGACCGGGGAGCTGTTTTTT; CDR3aa: CASSPTETGELFF
d_gene: TRBD1; v_gene: TRBV18; abundance: few; j_gene: TRBJ1-1; CDR3nt: TGTGCCAGCTCACCAGTAAGCAGGGGGCTGGCCACTGAAGCTTTCTTT; CDR3aa: CASSPVSRGLATEAFF
d_gene: .; v_gene: TRBV5-1; abundance: .; j_gene: TRBJ2-1; CDR3nt: TGCGCCAGCAGCCGGGGCGACACGGCTGAGCAGTTCTTC; CDR3aa: CASSRGDTAEQFF
d_gene: .; v_gene: TRBV28; abundance: few; j_gene: TRBJ1-5; CDR3nt: TGTGCCAGCAGTTTAGGCAGGGCCCAGCATTTT; CDR3aa: CASSLGRAQHF
d_gene: TRBD1; v_gene: TRBV28; abundance: many; j_gene: TRBJ2-7; CDR3nt: TGTGCCAGCAGACCAGGACAGGGCTACGAGCAGTACTTC; CDR3aa: CASRPGQGYEQYF
d_gene: .; v_gene: TRBV30; abundance: few; j_gene: TRBJ1-2; CDR3nt: TGTGCCTGGAGTAGGAACCCCCTATATGGCTACACCTTC; CDR3aa: CAWSRNPLYGYTF
d_gene: .; v_gene: TRBV6-5; abundance: few; j_gene: TRBJ1-1; CDR3nt: TGTGCCAGCAGTTACTCGGGGTCTGGCCGCTCTACTGAAGCTTTCTTT; CDR3aa: CASSYSGSGRSTEAFF
d_gene: TRBD2; v_gene: TRBV4-1; abundance: few; j_gene: TRBJ2-3; CDR3nt: TGCGCCAGCAGCCAAGAAATGGGACTAGCGGGGGGTCGCACAGATACGCAGTATTTT; CDR3aa: CASSQEMGLAGGRTDTQYF
d_gene: TRBD2; v_gene: TRBV6-5; abundance: .; j_gene: TRBJ2-7; CDR3nt: TGTGCCAGCAGTTACGATAGCGGGAGGGCCAGCGAGCAGTACTTC; CDR3aa: CASSYDSGRASEQYF
d_gene: .; v_gene: TRBV7-3; abundance: few; j_gene: TRBJ2-7; CDR3nt: TGTGCCAGCAGCTTAACCCCAGGGGTTCTTGGAGACGAGCAGTACTTC; CDR3aa: CASSLTPGVLGDEQYF
d_gene: .; v_gene: TRBV12-3/TRBV12-4; abundance: few; j_gene: TRBJ2-3; CDR3nt: TGTGCCAGCAGTTTAAGGGGCATAGTCACAGATACGCAGTATTTT; CDR3aa: CASSLRGIVTDTQYF
d_gene: TRBD1; v_gene: TRBV12-3/TRBV12-4; abundance: few; j_gene: TRBJ1-2; CDR3nt: TGTGCCAGCAGTTTCAGGACAGGGGGAGGCTACACCTTC; CDR3aa: CASSFRTGGGYTF
d_gene: .; v_gene: TRBV28; abundance: few; j_gene: TRBJ2-7; CDR3nt: TGTGCCAGCAGTTTGACAGTTCCTCCCTACGAGCAGTACTTC; CDR3aa: CASSLTVPPYEQYF